A selection of T cell receptor beta chains follows, all from one sample in a study of T cells in Graves' hyperthyroidism and ophthalmopathy. TCRdb analysed the multiplex PCR reads with MiXCR anew, one entry per CDR3 protein. This table holds 700,000 or so distinct CDR3 sequences, 14% found once. The sample consisted of blood. These receptors were collected from a woman in her 50s with Graves' ophthalmopathy. Each CDR3 is given with its conserved first and last residue. The order of the fields is J gene, clone size, V gene, CDR3 length, D gene, CDR3 protein, CDR3 DNA. D genes are given only for firm matches. Rows give clone size only sometimes, using once, few, many, or a class for an expanded clone.

j_call: TRBJ1-3; clone_size: few; v_call: TRBV28; cdr3_length: 16; d_call: NA; cdr3_aa: CASSPPGSFSGNTIYF; cdr3_nt: TGTGCCAGCAGTCCCCCCGGGTCCTTCTCTGGAAACACCATATATTTT
j_call: TRBJ2-7; clone_size: NA; v_call: TRBV6-1; cdr3_length: 16; d_call: NA; cdr3_aa: CAARRGDPFRGYEQYF; cdr3_nt: TGTGCCGCGAGACGGGGCGATCCCTTCAGGGGCTACGAGCAGTACTTC
j_call: TRBJ1-2; clone_size: many; v_call: TRBV7-9; cdr3_length: 14; d_call: NA; cdr3_aa: CASSLEKGGYGYTF; cdr3_nt: TGTGCCAGCAGCTTAGAGAAAGGAGGATATGGCTACACCTTC
j_call: TRBJ2-1; clone_size: many; v_call: TRBV11-2; cdr3_length: 13; d_call: NA; cdr3_aa: CASSLASSHEQFF; cdr3_nt: TGTGCCAGCAGCTTAGCTAGCTCACATGAGCAGTTCTTC
j_call: TRBJ2-7; clone_size: NA; v_call: TRBV9; cdr3_length: 14; d_call: NA; cdr3_aa: CASSVRWGPYEQYF; cdr3_nt: TGTGCCAGCAGCGTTCGATGGGGACCCTACGAGCAGTACTTC
j_call: TRBJ2-3; clone_size: many; v_call: TRBV5-1; cdr3_length: 13; d_call: NA; cdr3_aa: CASSSTATDTQYF; cdr3_nt: TGCGCCAGCAGCTCGACAGCGACAGATACGCAGTATTTT
j_call: TRBJ2-7; clone_size: many; v_call: TRBV12-3/TRBV12-4; cdr3_length: 15; d_call: TRBD2; cdr3_aa: CASSRTSAPSYEQYF; cdr3_nt: TGTGCCAGCAGCCGGACTAGCGCGCCATCCTACGAGCAGTACTTC
j_call: TRBJ2-7; clone_size: many; v_call: TRBV20-1; cdr3_length: 13; d_call: NA; cdr3_aa: CSARAQTKGEQYF; cdr3_nt: TGCAGTGCTAGAGCCCAGACGAAGGGCGAGCAGTACTTC
j_call: TRBJ1-1; clone_size: NA; v_call: TRBV3-1; cdr3_length: 13; d_call: NA; cdr3_aa: CASSHSGPNFAFF; cdr3_nt: TGTGCCAGCAGCCACTCGGGGCCAAACTTCGCTTTCTTT
j_call: TRBJ2-7; clone_size: NA; v_call: TRBV7-2; cdr3_length: 15; d_call: NA; cdr3_aa: CASSLVAGIKNEQYF; cdr3_nt: TGTGCCAGCAGCTTAGTGGCAGGGATTAAGAACGAGCAGTACTTC
j_call: TRBJ2-1; clone_size: many; v_call: TRBV28; cdr3_length: 17; d_call: TRBD2; cdr3_aa: CASSLSWDYDNYNEQFF; cdr3_nt: TGTGCCAGCAGTTTATCTTGGGACTACGACAACTACAATGAGCAGTTCTTC
j_call: TRBJ2-7; clone_size: many; v_call: TRBV18; cdr3_length: 14; d_call: NA; cdr3_aa: CASSTGTGNYEQYF; cdr3_nt: TGTGCCAGCTCAACCGGGACGGGAAACTACGAGCAGTACTTC
j_call: TRBJ2-7; clone_size: NA; v_call: TRBV9; cdr3_length: 14; d_call: NA; cdr3_aa: CASSGRDNSYEQYF; cdr3_nt: TGTGCCAGCAGCGGCCGGGACAACTCCTACGAGCAGTACTTC
j_call: TRBJ1-2; clone_size: many; v_call: TRBV6-1; cdr3_length: 14; d_call: NA; cdr3_aa: CASSEAQGGYGYTF; cdr3_nt: TGTGCCAGCAGTGAAGCGCAAGGGGGCTATGGCTACACCTTC
j_call: TRBJ1-2; clone_size: many; v_call: TRBV9; cdr3_length: 15; d_call: NA; cdr3_aa: CASSAAAAPHYGYTF; cdr3_nt: TGTGCCAGCAGCGCCGCCGCGGCCCCTCACTATGGCTACACCTTC
j_call: TRBJ2-4; clone_size: many; v_call: TRBV30; cdr3_length: 16; d_call: NA; cdr3_aa: CAWSERGRIAKNIQYF; cdr3_nt: TGTGCCTGGAGTGAGAGGGGACGGATAGCCAAAAACATTCAGTACTTC
j_call: TRBJ1-2; clone_size: NA; v_call: TRBV4-3; cdr3_length: 16; d_call: TRBD1; cdr3_aa: CASSQGRLGTEYGYTF; cdr3_nt: TGCGCCAGCAGCCAAGGGCGCCTCGGGACAGAATATGGCTACACCTTC
j_call: TRBJ2-7; clone_size: many; v_call: TRBV20-1; cdr3_length: 14; d_call: TRBD2; cdr3_aa: CSATEREVSYEQYF; cdr3_nt: TGCAGTGCTACTGAGCGGGAGGTTTCCTACGAGCAGTACTTC
j_call: TRBJ1-2; clone_size: many; v_call: TRBV20-1; cdr3_length: 14; d_call: NA; cdr3_aa: CSARDLGHRYGYTF; cdr3_nt: TGCAGTGCTAGAGATCTGGGACACCGCTATGGCTACACCTTC
j_call: TRBJ1-1; clone_size: few; v_call: TRBV20-1; cdr3_length: 18; d_call: TRBD1; cdr3_aa: CSAKGSGQGITLNTEAFF; cdr3_nt: TGCAGTGCTAAGGGCTCGGGACAGGGAATTACTTTGAACACTGAAGCTTTCTTT
j_call: TRBJ2-5; clone_size: NA; v_call: TRBV5-4; cdr3_length: 16; d_call: TRBD2; cdr3_aa: CASSIGLATLQETQYF; cdr3_nt: TGTGCCAGCAGCATAGGACTAGCCACCCTCCAAGAGACCCAGTACTTC
j_call: TRBJ1-6; clone_size: many; v_call: TRBV7-2; cdr3_length: 15; d_call: NA; cdr3_aa: CASSLGYAGSSPLHF; cdr3_nt: TGTGCCAGCAGCTTAGGCTACGCCGGGAGTTCACCCCTCCACTTT
j_call: TRBJ2-2; clone_size: NA; v_call: TRBV3-1; cdr3_length: 16; d_call: NA; cdr3_aa: CASSQVSGENTGELFF; cdr3_nt: TGTGCCAGCAGCCAAGTTAGCGGAGAGAACACCGGGGAGCTGTTTTTT
j_call: TRBJ2-1; clone_size: many; v_call: TRBV2; cdr3_length: 15; d_call: TRBD2; cdr3_aa: CASSPSSGRANEQFF; cdr3_nt: TGTGCCAGCAGCCCATCTAGCGGGAGGGCCAATGAGCAGTTCTTC
j_call: TRBJ1-2; clone_size: few; v_call: TRBV27; cdr3_length: 15; d_call: TRBD1; cdr3_aa: CASSLVGGVTFGYTF; cdr3_nt: TGTGCCAGCAGTTTAGTAGGGGGCGTTACGTTTGGCTACACCTTC
j_call: TRBJ2-4; clone_size: NA; v_call: TRBV5-1; cdr3_length: 15; d_call: NA; cdr3_aa: CASSPIAPRGNIQYF; cdr3_nt: TGCGCCAGCAGCCCGATCGCCCCTCGGGGAAACATTCAGTACTTC
j_call: TRBJ2-1; clone_size: many; v_call: TRBV24-1; cdr3_length: 15; d_call: TRBD2; cdr3_aa: CATSDSGRAGNEQFF; cdr3_nt: TGTGCCACCAGTGATAGCGGGAGGGCCGGGAATGAGCAGTTCTTC
j_call: TRBJ2-3; clone_size: many; v_call: TRBV29-1; cdr3_length: 15; d_call: TRBD2; cdr3_aa: CSVVYLAGAGDTQYF; cdr3_nt: TGCAGCGTTGTTTATCTAGCGGGAGCTGGAGATACGCAGTATTTT
j_call: TRBJ2-3; clone_size: few; v_call: TRBV20-1; cdr3_length: 13; d_call: NA; cdr3_aa: CSASQRLTDTQYF; cdr3_nt: TGCAGTGCTAGTCAGAGACTCACAGATACGCAGTATTTT
j_call: TRBJ2-7; clone_size: many; v_call: TRBV5-1; cdr3_length: 15; d_call: NA; cdr3_aa: CASRLEWGPTYEQYF; cdr3_nt: TGCGCCAGCAGACTGGAGTGGGGACCTACCTACGAGCAGTACTTC
j_call: TRBJ1-6; clone_size: NA; v_call: TRBV27; cdr3_length: 18; d_call: NA; cdr3_aa: CASRLETPGSSYNSPLHF; cdr3_nt: TGTGCCAGCAGACTAGAAACCCCAGGGAGCTCCTATAATTCACCCCTCCACTTT
j_call: TRBJ2-4; clone_size: few; v_call: TRBV20-1; cdr3_length: 16; d_call: TRBD1; cdr3_aa: CSARDTGTGEGNIQYF; cdr3_nt: TGCAGTGCTAGGGACACAGGGACAGGGGAGGGAAACATTCAGTACTTC
j_call: TRBJ2-7; clone_size: NA; v_call: TRBV7-9; cdr3_length: 15; d_call: NA; cdr3_aa: CASSPPRQGSDEQYF; cdr3_nt: TGTGCCAGCAGCCCACCCCGTCAGGGGTCGGACGAGCAGTACTTC
j_call: TRBJ1-6; clone_size: many; v_call: TRBV30; cdr3_length: 15; d_call: NA; cdr3_aa: CAWSLMLSYNSPLHF; cdr3_nt: TGTGCCTGGAGCCTCATGCTCTCCTATAATTCACCCCTCCACTTT
j_call: TRBJ2-1; clone_size: many; v_call: TRBV7-3; cdr3_length: 14; d_call: TRBD2; cdr3_aa: CASSSSGSHNEQFF; cdr3_nt: TGTGCCAGCAGCTCTAGCGGGAGCCACAATGAGCAGTTCTTC
j_call: TRBJ1-2; clone_size: many; v_call: TRBV19; cdr3_length: 15; d_call: TRBD1; cdr3_aa: CASSVSRDRDYGYTF; cdr3_nt: TGTGCCAGTAGTGTAAGCCGGGACAGGGACTATGGCTACACCTTC
j_call: TRBJ2-3; clone_size: many; v_call: TRBV11-3; cdr3_length: 11; d_call: NA; cdr3_aa: CASSFGDTQYF; cdr3_nt: TGTGCCAGCAGCTTCGGAGATACGCAGTATTTT
j_call: TRBJ2-1; clone_size: few; v_call: TRBV7-2; cdr3_length: 16; d_call: NA; cdr3_aa: CASSLAGRSSYNEQFF; cdr3_nt: TGTGCCAGCAGCTTAGCGGGCAGAAGCTCCTACAATGAGCAGTTCTTC
j_call: TRBJ2-2; clone_size: many; v_call: TRBV19; cdr3_length: 14; d_call: TRBD1; cdr3_aa: CASRGTGVAGELFF; cdr3_nt: TGTGCCAGTAGAGGGACAGGGGTGGCCGGGGAGCTGTTTTTT
j_call: TRBJ2-2; clone_size: NA; v_call: TRBV4-3; cdr3_length: 18; d_call: NA; cdr3_aa: CASSQELRLPSNTGELFF; cdr3_nt: TGCGCCAGCAGCCAAGAGCTAAGGCTCCCCTCGAACACCGGGGAGCTGTTTTTT
j_call: TRBJ2-1; clone_size: many; v_call: TRBV24-1; cdr3_length: 14; d_call: TRBD2; cdr3_aa: CATSGAGGPGEQFF; cdr3_nt: TGTGCCACCAGTGGGGCGGGAGGGCCCGGCGAGCAGTTCTTC
j_call: TRBJ1-5; clone_size: few; v_call: TRBV29-1; cdr3_length: 14; d_call: NA; cdr3_aa: CSAQFRGSNQPQHF; cdr3_nt: TGCAGCGCCCAATTCCGGGGTTCAAATCAGCCCCAGCATTTT
j_call: TRBJ2-2; clone_size: NA; v_call: TRBV27; cdr3_length: 14; d_call: NA; cdr3_aa: CATRWGRNTGELFF; cdr3_nt: TGTGCCACCCGGTGGGGCAGAAACACCGGGGAGCTGTTTTTT
j_call: TRBJ2-1; clone_size: many; v_call: TRBV28; cdr3_length: 15; d_call: NA; cdr3_aa: CASINTESGLNEQFF; cdr3_nt: TGTGCCAGCATTAACACGGAATCCGGCCTCAATGAGCAGTTCTTC
j_call: TRBJ1-5; clone_size: NA; v_call: TRBV5-5; cdr3_length: 14; d_call: NA; cdr3_aa: CASSLLGQNQPQHF; cdr3_nt: TGTGCCAGCAGCTTGTTAGGGCAGAATCAGCCCCAGCATTTT
j_call: TRBJ2-7; clone_size: many; v_call: TRBV3-1; cdr3_length: 14; d_call: NA; cdr3_aa: CASSQSAGNYEQYF; cdr3_nt: TGTGCCAGCAGCCAATCCGCGGGAAACTACGAGCAGTACTTC
j_call: TRBJ1-5; clone_size: many; v_call: TRBV6-2/TRBV6-3; cdr3_length: 12; d_call: NA; cdr3_aa: CASKQGYQPQHF; cdr3_nt: TGTGCCAGTAAACAGGGATATCAGCCCCAGCATTTT
j_call: TRBJ2-7; clone_size: NA; v_call: TRBV28; cdr3_length: 12; d_call: NA; cdr3_aa: CASSHPSYEQYF; cdr3_nt: TGTGCCAGCAGTCACCCCAGTTACGAGCAGTACTTC
j_call: TRBJ2-3; clone_size: NA; v_call: TRBV12-3/TRBV12-4; cdr3_length: 18; d_call: TRBD2; cdr3_aa: CASSGGGLAGGLTDTQYF; cdr3_nt: TGTGCCAGCAGTGGGGGGGGACTAGCGGGAGGTTTGACAGATACGCAGTATTTT
j_call: TRBJ2-3; clone_size: many; v_call: TRBV24-1; cdr3_length: 19; d_call: TRBD2; cdr3_aa: CATSDQRSSGQPPPDTQYF; cdr3_nt: TGTGCCACCAGTGATCAAAGATCTAGCGGGCAACCTCCCCCAGATACGCAGTATTTT
j_call: TRBJ2-5; clone_size: many; v_call: TRBV20-1; cdr3_length: 13; d_call: NA; cdr3_aa: CSASGQPQETQYF; cdr3_nt: TGCAGTGCTAGTGGACAGCCTCAAGAGACCCAGTACTTC
j_call: TRBJ2-7; clone_size: once; v_call: TRBV7-2; cdr3_length: 15; d_call: NA; cdr3_aa: CASSLGGSLRYEQYF; cdr3_nt: TGTGCCAGCAGCTTAGGAGGGAGCTTACGATACGAGCAGTACTTC
j_call: TRBJ2-3; clone_size: many; v_call: TRBV7-2; cdr3_length: 13; d_call: NA; cdr3_aa: CASSRQNEDTQYF; cdr3_nt: TGTGCCAGCAGCCGGCAGAATGAGGATACGCAGTATTTT
j_call: TRBJ2-1; clone_size: many; v_call: TRBV4-3; cdr3_length: 15; d_call: NA; cdr3_aa: CASSQEAAQQNEQFF; cdr3_nt: TGCGCCAGCAGCCAAGAAGCTGCCCAACAGAATGAGCAGTTCTTC
j_call: TRBJ2-2; clone_size: many; v_call: TRBV7-2; cdr3_length: 15; d_call: NA; cdr3_aa: CASSSQGTLSGELFF; cdr3_nt: TGTGCCAGCAGCTCACAGGGGACTCTTTCCGGGGAGCTGTTTTTT
j_call: TRBJ1-4; clone_size: few; v_call: TRBV6-1; cdr3_length: 16; d_call: NA; cdr3_aa: CASTPDPSRTNEKLFF; cdr3_nt: TGTGCCAGCACCCCGGATCCCAGCCGGACTAATGAAAAACTGTTTTTT
j_call: TRBJ2-4; clone_size: NA; v_call: TRBV4-2; cdr3_length: 16; d_call: TRBD2; cdr3_aa: CASSQEWGGTKNIQYF; cdr3_nt: TGTGCCAGCAGCCAAGAGTGGGGGGGTACCAAAAACATTCAGTACTTC